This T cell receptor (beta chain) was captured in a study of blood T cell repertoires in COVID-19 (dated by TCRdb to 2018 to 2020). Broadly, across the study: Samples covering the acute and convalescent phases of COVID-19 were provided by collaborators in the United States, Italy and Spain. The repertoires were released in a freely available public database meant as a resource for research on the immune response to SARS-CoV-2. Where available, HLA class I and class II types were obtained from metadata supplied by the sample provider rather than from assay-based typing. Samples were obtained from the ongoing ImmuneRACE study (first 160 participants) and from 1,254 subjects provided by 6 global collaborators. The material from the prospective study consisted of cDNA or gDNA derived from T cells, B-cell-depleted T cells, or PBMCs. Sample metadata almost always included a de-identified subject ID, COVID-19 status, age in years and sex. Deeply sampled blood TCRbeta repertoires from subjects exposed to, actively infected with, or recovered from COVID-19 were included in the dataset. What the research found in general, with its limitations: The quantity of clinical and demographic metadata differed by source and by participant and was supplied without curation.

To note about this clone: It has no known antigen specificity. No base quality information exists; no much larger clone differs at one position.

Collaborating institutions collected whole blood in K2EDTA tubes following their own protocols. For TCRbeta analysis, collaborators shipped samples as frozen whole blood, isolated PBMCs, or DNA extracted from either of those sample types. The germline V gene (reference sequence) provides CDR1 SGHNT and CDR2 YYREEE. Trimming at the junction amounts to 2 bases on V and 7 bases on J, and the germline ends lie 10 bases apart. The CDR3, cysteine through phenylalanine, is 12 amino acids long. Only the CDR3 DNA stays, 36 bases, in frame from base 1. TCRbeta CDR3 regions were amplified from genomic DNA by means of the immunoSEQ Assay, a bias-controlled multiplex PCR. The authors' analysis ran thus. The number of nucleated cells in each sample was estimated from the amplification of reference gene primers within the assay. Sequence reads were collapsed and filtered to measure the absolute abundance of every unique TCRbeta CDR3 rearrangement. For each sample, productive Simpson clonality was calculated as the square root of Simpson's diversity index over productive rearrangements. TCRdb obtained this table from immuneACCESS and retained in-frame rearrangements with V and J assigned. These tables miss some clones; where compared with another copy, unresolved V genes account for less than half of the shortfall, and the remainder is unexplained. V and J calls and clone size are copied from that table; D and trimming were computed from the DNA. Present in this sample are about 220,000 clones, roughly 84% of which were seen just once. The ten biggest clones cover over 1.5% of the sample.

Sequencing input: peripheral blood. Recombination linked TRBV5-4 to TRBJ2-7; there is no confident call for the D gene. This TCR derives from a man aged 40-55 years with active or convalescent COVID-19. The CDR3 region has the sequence CASSLAEREQYF. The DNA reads TGTGCCAGCAGCTTAGCCGAACGAGAGCAGTACTTC. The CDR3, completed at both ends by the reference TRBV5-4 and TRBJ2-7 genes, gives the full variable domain ETGVTQSPTHLIKTRGQQVTLRCSSQSGHNTVSWYQQALGQGPQFIFQYYREEENGRGNFPPRFSGLQFPNYSSELNVNALELDDSALYLCASSLAEREQYFGPGTRLTVT.